What follows is one T cell receptor beta chain and its context. In the original workflow: Reference gene primer amplification gave nucleated cell count estimates. Repertoires were generated with immunoSEQ multiplex PCR, while TCRdb's copy carries only in-frame clones and drops some. Clone size and V and J calls were adopted from that table, with D and trimming inferred from the DNA. The profile covers approximately 140,000 clones, with approximately 79% appearing a single time and roughly 3.6% taken by the ten largest. These data come from a study of blood T cell repertoires in COVID-19. The wider study: Samples of COVID-19 (acute and convalescent) were obtained from the United States, Italy and Spain. Sources were T cells, B-cell-depleted T cells, or PBMCs; the material itself was cDNA or gDNA.

The CDR3 is 13 residues long. Germline V gene sequence: CDR1 SEHNR, CDR2 FQNEAQ (reference sequence). V lost 5 bases and J 4 bases, leaving 9 bases between the germline ends. Sequencing was performed on peripheral blood. The sequence was obtained from a man between 60 and 70 years old with acute or convalescent COVID-19. The chain couples TRBV7-9 to TRBJ1-5; TRBD1 is a possible D gene (5 bases). The CDR3 spells CASSPDSNQPQHF. For the CDR3, the DNA is TGTGCCAGCAGCCCCGACAGTAATCAGCCCCAGCATTTT.